The source of this TCR beta chain is a study of CD8 T cells in Susac syndrome. Study background: At the time their blood was drawn, patients with Susac syndrome were either therapy-naive, on corticosteroids (with some of them also receiving intravenous immunoglobulin), or on intravenous immunoglobulin alone. Study-level findings and limits: By the study's own acknowledgment, its TCR sequencing and HLA analysis included relatively few individuals.

RNA in amounts of about 0.5 to 1 ug was reverse transcribed with random hexamers. By means of immunoSEQ multiplex PCR, TCR beta CDR3 spanning 54 Vbeta and 13 Jbeta underwent amplification. TCRdb re-derived calls from the immunoSEQ multiplex PCR reads in MiXCR, one entry per CDR3 protein. The sample lists under 300,000 distinct CDR3 sequences, 96% occurring once. Patients with Susac syndrome showed fulfilment of recently defined diagnostic criteria for definite or probable disease. Comment on this clonotype: Its antigen is unidentified.

V lost 7 bases and J lost 3, with 19 bases in between. Germline-derived CDR1 and CDR2 are MDHEN and SYDVKM. CDR3 length: 16 residues. The gene calls are TRBV28 and TRBJ1-5; D is perhaps TRBD1 (6 bases). This TCR was recovered from a human donor with Susac syndrome. Source material: CD4+ T cells from PBMCs. The CDR3 region is CASIGGGLSTNQPQHF. CDR3 sequence (DNA): TGTGCCAGCATTGGGGGGGGGCTGTCTACCAATCAGCCCCAGCATTTT.